One TCR beta chain is described in this entry. Its antigen target is currently unknown. No much larger clonotype is one base removed from it; base qualities were not supplied. The CDR3 regions of human TCRbeta chains were analyzed by immunosequencing. Per the original workflow: Repertoire TCRs were checked for matches against a reference library of SARS-CoV-2-specific TCRs that had been generated using the MIRA antigen-specificity platform. Breadth meant the fraction of unique TCRs that were SARS-CoV-2-associated, whereas depth meant the fraction of total T cells that were SARS-CoV-2-associated. Each spike-specific TCR was assigned to its reactive spike region and to a CD4 or CD8 class using the MIRA data. Log10-transformed breadth and depth values were compared by one-way ANOVA with Sidak's multiple comparisons tests. TCRdb retrieved this table from immuneACCESS and kept in-frame rearrangements only. Not all clones are present; in checked studies, unresolved V genes account for under half, and no reason is known for the remainder. V and J calls and clone size follow that table, whereas D and trimming were derived from the DNA. Across this sample there are about 57,000 clones, with 86% seen only once. The ten largest make up around 17% of the sample.

There are 15 amino acids in the CDR3, from cysteine to phenylalanine inclusive. CDR3 DNA is the only sequence kept; it has 45 bases, read in frame from the first base. Per the germline V gene (reference sequence), SEHNR is the CDR1 and FQNEAQ is the CDR2. Between the V and J ends, shortened by 1 base and 8 bases respectively, the junction contains 14 bases. This specimen belongs to a study of T cell responses to AZD1222 COVID-19 vaccine (dated by TCRdb to the early 2020s). In terms of the full investigation: Because spike-specific TCR depth and breadth did not differ between the two schedules, AZD1222 recipients who got a second dose at roughly 4 weeks were pooled with those who got a second dose at roughly 12 weeks. Trial participants were enrolled by age into 18-55, 56-69 and 70-plus year subgroups, with 148, 28 and 57 TCR-sequenced participants respectively. A total of more than 230 trial participants underwent TCR sequencing, of whom about 200 had received two doses of AZD1222 and 26 had received two doses of the MenACWY control vaccine. What the work shows at the level of the full study, not this receptor alone: CD4 TCRs associated with the vaccine covered the entire spike protein, and the dominant responses were in regions 160-218 and 743-854. Reportedly, close to half of the unique spike-specific TCRs recognized epitopes lying outside the regions that are mutated in the B.1.351 and B.1.1.7 variants. Conclusions about previously exposed vaccinees are limited because only five or six AZD1222 recipients were SARS-CoV-2 seropositive at baseline. After two AZD1222 doses, spike-specific TCR breadth and depth were significantly higher than at day 0 and than in MenACWY recipients. Because no day 14 peak-response samples were available, repertoires were characterized only after the peak T cell response. In the small 56-69-year group, the increase in depth fell short of significance, most likely because of low power. Most participants were white British and females outnumbered males, and the authors suggested that clonal diversity may have been underestimated.

This sample's time point label indicates: baseline before first vaccination. Vaccinee samples came from UK trials COV001 and COV002, including a single-blind randomized controlled phase 2/3 trial of AZD1222 (ChAdOx1 nCoV-19) in healthy adults. For TCRbeta chain sequencing, PBMC samples from trial participants were taken at day 0 and at day 28 after the second dose. The material sequenced was peripheral blood, taken on day 0 of AZD1222 vaccination. The source of this sequence is an adult in good health. The chain employs TRBV7-9 and TRBJ1-4, and the D gene may be TRBD1, 5 bases matching. The DNA sequence is given as TGTGCCAGCAGCTTAGTTGGGGGGATCGGGGAAAAACTGTTTTTT. Its product reads: CASSLVGGIGEKLFF.